Listed below are T cell receptor beta chains from one sample, sequenced in a study of blood T cell repertoires in COVID-19. Repertoires were generated with immunoSEQ multiplex PCR, while TCRdb's copy carries only in-frame clones and drops some. The sample lists approximately 110,000 clones; around 89% were seen once. What was sequenced was peripheral blood. These receptors all come from a woman aged 45-65 years with acute or convalescent COVID-19. Each CDR3 is given with its conserved first and last residue. D genes are given only for firm matches. Rows give clone size only sometimes, using once, few, many, or a class for an expanded clone.

>TRBJ1-2|NA|NA|TRBV19
CASKPRGGRGTDYGYTF
TGTGCCTCTAAACCCAGGGGAGGGAGGGGTACGGACTATGGCTACACCTTC
>TRBJ2-1|NA|NA|TRBV5-8
CASSLRGDEQFF
TGTGCCAGCAGCTTGAGGGGTGATGAGCAGTTCTTC
>TRBJ2-3|NA|TRBD2|TRBV24-1
CATGDLAGGPNTQYF
TGTGCCACAGGGGATCTAGCGGGAGGGCCGAATACGCAGTATTTT
>TRBJ2-5|NA|NA|TRBV5-4
CASSLSYQETQYF
TGTGCCAGCAGCTTGTCCTACCAAGAGACCCAGTACTTC
>TRBJ1-2|NA|TRBD1|TRBV6-5
CASSLTPGQGLYGYTF
TGTGCCAGCAGTTTAACACCGGGACAGGGGCTCTATGGCTACACCTTC
>TRBJ1-3|NA|NA|TRBV6-1
CASSEEGDTIYF
TGTGCCAGCAGTGAAGAGGGGGACACCATATATTTT
>TRBJ1-2|NA|TRBD1|TRBV13
CASSFFGQGADGYTF
TGTGCCAGCAGCTTTTTCGGACAGGGGGCTGATGGCTACACCTTC
>TRBJ2-7|NA|TRBD1|TRBV5-8
CASSFGQARRSYEQYF
TGTGCCAGCAGCTTCGGACAGGCCCGGCGCTCCTACGAGCAGTACTTC
>TRBJ1-1|NA|TRBD1|TRBV7-9
CASSHRDSATEAFF
TGTGCCAGCAGCCACCGGGACAGTGCCACTGAAGCTTTCTTT
>TRBJ2-1|NA|TRBD1|TRBV5-1
CASTRQGGLNEQFF
TGCGCCAGCACCCGACAGGGCGGCCTCAATGAGCAGTTCTTC
>TRBJ1-3|NA|NA|TRBV5-1
CASSGGGTRNTIYF
TGCGCCAGCAGCGGCGGGGGGACCCGAAACACCATATATTTT
>TRBJ1-4|once|NA|TRBV5-1
CASSLQPRGEKLFF
TGCGCCAGCAGCTTGCAACCACGGGGTGAAAAACTGTTTTTT
>TRBJ2-7|NA|NA|TRBV7-8
CASSLAQGYEQYF
TGTGCCAGCAGCTTAGCGCAGGGGTACGAGCAGTACTTC
>TRBJ2-7|once|TRBD1|TRBV28
CASSSTIGGFGDEQYF
TGTGCCAGCAGTTCGACAATAGGGGGCTTCGGGGACGAGCAGTACTTC
>TRBJ1-2|NA|NA|TRBV30
CAWIGAPGGGYTF
TGTGCCTGGATAGGGGCGCCGGGGGGTGGCTACACCTTC
>TRBJ2-7|NA|NA|TRBV28
CASSLGQNYEQYF
TGTGCCAGCAGTTTAGGACAGAACTACGAGCAGTACTTC
>TRBJ2-7|NA|TRBD1|TRBV5-8
CASTWAGTGSYEQYF
TGTGCCAGCACCTGGGCGGGGACAGGGTCCTACGAGCAGTACTTC
>TRBJ1-2|once|NA|TRBV19
CASSITGSHTF
TGTGCCAGTAGTATAACGGGGTCCCACACCTTC
>TRBJ2-7|NA|NA|TRBV7-8
CASSSVGQGEQYF
TGTGCCAGCAGCTCCGTCGGGCAGGGCGAGCAGTACTTC
>TRBJ2-7|few|NA|TRBV5-1
CASSLRTIFYEQYF
TGCGCCAGCAGCTTGAGGACAATTTTCTACGAGCAGTACTTC
>TRBJ2-5|NA|NA|TRBV7-2
CASSFGAGTGETQYF
TGTGCCAGCAGCTTTGGGGCGGGGACCGGAGAGACCCAGTACTTC
>TRBJ2-7|NA|TRBD2|TRBV5-1
CASSATSGGPEYEQYF
TGCGCCAGCAGCGCGACTAGCGGGGGACCGGAGTACGAGCAGTACTTC
>TRBJ1-1|NA|NA|TRBV30
CAWSVNREAFF
TGTGCCTGGAGTGTGAACAGAGAAGCTTTCTTT
>TRBJ2-7|few|NA|TRBV27
CASSLKGGVSSYEQYF
TGTGCCAGCAGTTTAAAGGGCGGGGTAAGCTCCTACGAGCAGTACTTC
>TRBJ2-3|NA|TRBD2|TRBV19
CASSILGRVPDTQYF
TGTGCCAGTAGTATTTTAGGGAGGGTCCCAGATACGCAGTATTTT
>TRBJ2-5|NA|TRBD1|TRBV7-3
CASSKGARETQYF
TGTGCCAGCAGCAAGGGGGCGAGAGAGACCCAGTACTTC
>TRBJ1-3|NA|NA|TRBV7-9
CASSLVLGTGNTIYF
TGTGCCAGCAGCTTAGTACTCGGGACTGGAAACACCATATATTTT
>TRBJ1-2|NA|NA|TRBV12-2
CASRLVLGDTF
TGTGCAAGTCGCTTAGTTCTGGGAGACACCTTC
>TRBJ1-5|NA|NA|TRBV19
CASTALGQGDQPQHF
TGTGCCAGTACGGCCCTAGGGCAGGGCGATCAGCCCCAGCATTTT
>TRBJ1-4|NA|TRBD1|TRBV20-1
CSAHRGEKLFF
TGCAGTGCCCACAGGGGAGAAAAACTGTTTTTT
>TRBJ2-7|once|NA|TRBV6-5
CASRRDFGTYEQYF
TGTGCCAGCAGGAGGGACTTTGGCACCTACGAGCAGTACTTC
>TRBJ1-5|once|NA|TRBV28
CASSLLTGSNQPQHF
TGTGCCAGCAGCCTACTTACAGGGTCCAATCAGCCCCAGCATTTT
>TRBJ2-7|NA|NA|TRBV2
CASRATAEQYF
TGTGCCAGCAGAGCCACCGCCGAGCAGTACTTC
>TRBJ2-7|NA|NA|TRBV6-5
CASSYSLTGTYEQYF
TGTGCCAGCAGTTACTCTCTGACAGGAACCTACGAGCAGTACTTC
>TRBJ2-1|NA|NA|TRBV5-1
CASSLGPGAIHNEQFF
TGCGCCAGCAGCTTGGGGCCAGGGGCGATACACAATGAGCAGTTCTTC
>TRBJ2-2|NA|NA|TRBV6-2/TRBV6-3
CASSYDKNTGELFF
TGTGCCAGCAGTTACGACAAGAACACCGGGGAGCTGTTTTTT
>TRBJ1-6|NA|NA|TRBV4-1
CASSQILVASPLHF
TGCGCCAGCAGCCAAATCCTGGTGGCCTCACCCCTCCACTTT
>TRBJ1-4|NA|TRBD1|TRBV2
CASSYDRVNEKLFF
TGTGCCAGCAGTTACGACAGGGTAAATGAAAAACTGTTTTTT
>TRBJ2-2|NA|TRBD1|TRBV5-1
CASSYRDSGTGELFF
TGCGCCAGCAGCTACCGGGACAGTGGAACCGGGGAGCTGTTTTTT
>TRBJ2-1|NA|TRBD2|TRBV2
CASTRLAGVNNEQFF
TGTGCCAGCACGCGACTAGCGGGAGTAAACAATGAGCAGTTCTTC
>TRBJ2-4|NA|TRBD2|TRBV28
CASSSGGRAEVQYF
TGTGCCAGTAGCTCGGGTGGGAGGGCCGAAGTTCAGTACTTC
>TRBJ2-7|NA|TRBD1|TRBV6-6
CASSYSTGTSYEQYF
TGTGCCAGCAGTTACTCGACAGGGACCTCCTACGAGCAGTACTTC
>TRBJ1-5|NA|NA|TRBV6-2/TRBV6-3
CASSYSRGPQHF
TGTGCCAGCAGCTACTCGAGAGGCCCTCAGCATTTT
>TRBJ1-5|NA|TRBD1|TRBV15
CATSRVQDRGLVDSNQPQHF
TGTGCCACCAGCAGAGTCCAGGACAGGGGATTGGTCGATAGCAATCAGCCCCAGCATTTT
>TRBJ1-3|NA|NA|TRBV6-5
CASSYGRGFSGNTIYF
TGTGCCAGCAGTTACGGGCGGGGATTCTCTGGAAACACCATATATTTT
>TRBJ1-2|NA|NA|TRBV4-1
CASSQDQRGGYGYTF
TGCGCCAGCAGCCAAGATCAAAGGGGAGGCTATGGCTACACCTTC
>TRBJ2-5|NA|TRBD2|TRBV2
CASRLNIAGDGETQYF
TGTGCCAGCAGACTAAATATAGCGGGAGACGGTGAGACCCAGTACTTC
>TRBJ1-1|NA|NA|TRBV3-1/TRBV3-2
CASSQGRGTEAFF
TGTGCCAGCAGCCAAGGACGAGGCACTGAAGCTTTCTTT
>TRBJ1-2|NA|NA|TRBV3-1/TRBV3-2
CASSQEGASGGYTF
TGTGCCAGCAGCCAAGAGGGGGCATCAGGAGGCTACACCTTC
>TRBJ2-3|NA|NA|TRBV2
CATRWGDGEGQYF
TGTGCCACCCGATGGGGAGATGGCGAAGGGCAGTATTTT
>TRBJ2-5|NA|TRBD2|TRBV7-9
CASSVGDSGRETQYF
TGTGCCAGCAGTGTCGGGGATAGCGGGCGAGAGACCCAGTACTTC
>TRBJ1-2|NA|NA|TRBV6-1
CASSEAADYGYTF
TGTGCCAGCAGTGAAGCGGCGGACTATGGCTACACCTTC
>TRBJ1-5|NA|NA|TRBV30
CAWSETGNQPQHF
TGTGCCTGGAGTGAGACAGGAAATCAGCCCCAGCATTTT
>TRBJ2-3|few|TRBD1|TRBV27
CASSLRRTGGQTQYF
TGTGCCAGCAGTTTAAGGAGGACAGGGGGGCAGACGCAGTATTTT
>TRBJ2-1|NA|TRBD2|TRBV5-1
CASSSSTSGGAEEQFF
TGCGCCAGCAGCTCAAGTACTAGCGGGGGGGCAGAAGAGCAGTTCTTC
>TRBJ2-1|NA|TRBD1|TRBV5-1
CASSSGQAHYNEQFF
TGCGCCAGCAGCTCGGGACAGGCCCACTACAATGAGCAGTTCTTC
>TRBJ1-1|few|NA|TRBV19
CASSIVRGEAFF
TGTGCCAGTAGTATAGTAAGGGGTGAAGCTTTCTTT
>TRBJ2-7|NA|TRBD1|TRBV28
CASSSPPGTGVSYEQYF
TGTGCCAGCAGTTCGCCCCCCGGGACAGGGGTCTCCTACGAGCAGTACTTC
>TRBJ1-2|NA|NA|TRBV24-1
CATSDIGEGYTF
TGTGCCACCAGTGACATCGGGGAGGGCTACACCTTC
>TRBJ1-5|NA|NA|TRBV21-1
CASSRPQPRGNQPQHF
TGTGCCAGCAGCCGGCCGCAGCCCAGAGGGAATCAGCCCCAGCATTTT